This T cell receptor beta chain was retrieved from a study of early T cells in non-severe SARS-CoV-2 infection. General observations from the study: Matching against VDJdb likely underestimated virus-specific expansions, favoring anti-spike CD8.

TCRdb redid the calling of the 5' RACE reads with MiXCR, one entry per CDR3 protein. Of around 50,000 distinct CDR3 sequences listed, roughly 12% are singletons. This clonotype was recorded at least ten times. Its antigen is unidentified. Trimming stripped 0 bases from V and 7 bases from J, with 12 bases between. The CDR3 runs 14 residues. Germline V lookup: CDR1 LNHNV, CDR2 YYDKDF (reference sequence). The chain employs TRBV15 and TRBJ1-2, with no clear D. The receptor comes from an adult who was a healthcare worker with PCR-confirmed SARS-CoV-2 infection or an uninfected control (not recorded which). The specimen sequenced was whole blood. CDR3 residues: CATSREVDSLGYTF. In DNA, the CDR3 is TGTGCCACCAGCAGAGAGGTTGATTCCCTTGGCTACACCTTC.